The 30 T cell receptor beta chains presented below share a single source sample, sequenced in a study of response to subunit inactivated influenza vaccine. TCRdb used MiXCR to reprocess the RT-PCR reads, holding one entry per CDR3 protein. The table has over 750,000 distinct CDR3 sequences, approximately 22% seen once; the top ten hold about 10%. Sequencing used PBMCs from blood, obtained 5 days after vaccination. Receptors originate from a middle-aged man who received an inactivated influenza vaccine.

The chain joins TRBV20-1 to TRBJ2-5, with a possible D match to TRBD1 (6 bases). Looked up from germline, CDR1 is DFQATT and CDR2 is SNEGSKA (reference sequence). V gave up 3 bases and J gave up 2 bases, with 13 bases separating them. The CDR3 runs to 14 residues. The CDR3 sequence is CSARDRSLQETQYF. In DNA, the CDR3 is TGCAGTGCTAGGGACAGATCGTTACAAGAGACCCAGTACTTC.

This chain joins TRBV2 and TRBJ2-2; D is possibly TRBD1 (6 bases). CDR3 length: 14 residues. Germline CDR1 reads SNHLY; CDR2 reads FYNNEI. V dropped 6 bases and J dropped 1 base, with 9 bases sitting between them. CDR3 bases: TGTGCCAGCAGCGGGACATGGAACACCGGGGAGCTGTTTTTT. Translated: CASSGTWNTGELFF.

A few counts support this clonotype. The chain joins TRBV30 to TRBJ2-2; 9 bases line up with TRBD2. J lost 5 bases, V lost 0 bases, and 4 bases had no gene match. The CDR3 spans 15 residues. Germline loops: CDR1 GTSNPN, CDR2 SVGIG (reference sequence). The CDR3 DNA reads as TGTGCCTGGAGTGTGCGGGGGGGTCGAACCGGGGAGCTGTTTTTT. It translates to CAWSVRGGRTGELFF.

J is TRBJ2-4 and V is TRBV20-1, with D perhaps matching TRBD1 (5 bases). The V gene lost 1 base and the J gene lost 2 bases, with 9 bases spanning the gap. CDR1 is DFQATT and CDR2 is SNEGSKA in the germline V gene (reference sequence). The CDR3 loop spans 14 amino acids. The CDR3 loop reads CSARGGATKNIQYF. In DNA form, the CDR3 reads TGCAGTGCTAGAGGGGGCGCGACCAAAAACATTCAGTACTTC.

This clonotype has just a few counts. The chain employs TRBV6-2 or TRBV6-3 and TRBJ1-5; perhaps TRBD1 as D (6 bases). The CDR3 runs to 17 residues. CDR1 is MNHEY, CDR2 SVGEGT, per germline. V was shortened by 6 bases and J by 0 bases, with 18 bases between the two germline ends. The CDR3 DNA sequence: TGTGCCAGCAGACCAACCGGGACATTTTATAGCAATCAGCCCCAGCATTTT. Translating it yields CASRPTGTFYSNQPQHF.

Only a few counts were recorded for this clonotype. This chain links TRBV7-6 with TRBJ2-3, with D uncertain. The CDR3 runs to 14 residues. V dropped 4 bases and J dropped 0 bases, with 8 bases sitting between them. CDR1 is SGHVS and CDR2 is FNYEAQ in the germline V gene. CDR3 coding DNA: TGTGCCAGCAGCTCACTCCAGAGCACAGATACGCAGTATTTT. It translates to CASSSLQSTDTQYF.

There are a few counts of this clonotype. The chain couples TRBV9 to TRBJ2-1; possibly TRBD1 or TRBD2 for D (5 bases each). CDR1 and CDR2 from the germline V gene are SGDLS and YYNGEE. V was clipped by 0 bases and J by 4 bases, with 8 bases between them. This CDR3 region has 14 residues. The CDR3 is CASSVAEGYNEQFF. CDR3 bases: TGTGCCAGCAGCGTAGCTGAGGGGTACAATGAGCAGTTCTTC.

This sequence joins TRBV7-2 and TRBJ2-7; possible D gene TRBD1, 6 bases. The CDR3 is made up of 15 amino acids. V lost 1 base and J 4 bases, leaving 14 bases between the germline ends. The V gene's germline CDR1 is SGHTA and CDR2 FQGNSA. CDR3: CASSLVSGQGYEQYF. CDR3 bases: TGTGCCAGCAGCTTAGTTTCAGGGCAGGGGTACGAGCAGTACTTC.

The gene calls are TRBV3-1 and TRBJ2-1, with 7 nucleotides matching TRBD2. Losses at the gene ends were 4 bases for V and 9 bases for J; bases not matched to a gene: 12. In germline, CDR1 is LGHDT, CDR2 YNNKEL (reference sequence). The CDR3 has 15 residues. CDR3 nucleotides: TGTGCCAGCAGCCCGGGGACTACGTTCGCCCGTGAGCAGTTCTTC. Amino acids: CASSPGTTFAREQFF.

This clonotype came up a few times. The chain links TRBV3-1 to TRBJ2-2, with 12 positions matching TRBD2. J gave up 5 bases and V 3 bases, and 1 base lay outside the gene matches. Germline values: CDR1 LGHDT, CDR2 YNNKEL (reference sequence). There are 15 residues in the CDR3. CDR3: CASSQTSGRTGELFF. The CDR3 nucleotides read TGTGCCAGCAGCCAGACTAGCGGGAGAACCGGGGAGCTGTTTTTT. The whole variable domain, remainder taken from reference TRBV3-1 and TRBJ2-2, is DTAVSQTPKYLVTQMGNDKSIKCEQNLGHDTMYWYKQDSKKFLKIMFSYNNKELIINETVPNRFSPKSPDKAHLNLHINSLELGDSAVYFCASSQTSGRTGELFFGEGSRLTVL.

This clonotype turned up a few times. This rearrangement joins TRBV5-6 to TRBJ2-5; 8 bases align to TRBD2. The CDR3 loop spans 17 amino acids. Trimming took 2 bases from V and 4 from J; bases not matched to a gene: 13. Germline V gene sequence: CDR1 SGHDT, CDR2 YYEEEE. This CDR3 is CASSFLGSGSWIETQYF. For the CDR3, the DNA is TGTGCCAGCAGCTTCCTGGGGAGCGGGAGTTGGATAGAGACCCAGTACTTC.

In DNA, the CDR3 is TGTGCCAGCAGCTTGGCGATAGCGGGATACAATGAGCAGTTCTTC. Its translation is CASSLAIAGYNEQFF. The chain links TRBV5-6 to TRBJ2-1, with TRBD2 matching over 8 bases. This CDR3 is built from 15 residues. V shed 0 bases, J shed 4 bases, and the junction held 3 bases outside the gene matches. Per the germline V gene, CDR1 is SGHDT and CDR2 is YYEEEE.

V usage is TRBV6-1 and J usage is TRBJ2-1; 8 positions agree with TRBD2. Germline-derived CDR1 and CDR2 are MNHNS and SASEGT. V shed 6 bases and J 10 bases; nucleotides not matched to a gene: 5. The CDR3 runs to 12 residues. CDR3 loop: CASSWERGEQFF. In nucleotides, the CDR3 is TGTGCCAGCAGCTGGGAGCGGGGGGAGCAGTTCTTC.

The chain is built from TRBV27 and TRBJ2-7, with 9 positions matching TRBD2. The CDR3 contains 14 residues. Per germline, CDR1 MNHEY and CDR2 SMNVEV (reference sequence). The V and J ends lost 2 bases and 4 bases, in that order; junction bases with no gene match: 3. CDR3 amino acids: CASSLTSGWYEQYF. The DNA for the CDR3 is TGTGCCAGCAGTTTAACTAGCGGGTGGTACGAGCAGTACTTC.

This clonotype was detected a few times. The rearrangement links TRBV25-1 to TRBJ1-4, with D possibly being TRBD1 (5 bases). Trimming shortened V by 6 bases and J by 0 bases, and 11 bases separated the two germline ends. CDR3 length: 15 residues. Looked up from germline, CDR1 is MGHDK and CDR2 is SYGVNS. CDR3: CASSPGQTTNEKLFF. The CDR3 coding sequence is TGTGCCAGCAGCCCTGGACAAACAACTAATGAAAAACTGTTTTTT.

This clonotype showed up just a few times. The chain joins TRBV11-2 to TRBJ2-1; tentatively, D is TRBD1 or TRBD2 (6 bases each). Germline V lookup: CDR1 SGHAT, CDR2 FQNNGV. V was clipped by 10 bases and J by 4 bases, with 20 bases between them. The CDR3 covers 15 residues. The CDR3 DNA follows: TGTGCCACCGCTAGGGGGGCAGAAGTGTACAATGAGCAGTTCTTC. The encoded protein is CATARGAEVYNEQFF.

This rearrangement joins TRBV20-1 to TRBJ2-1; no firm D call. There are 12 residues in the CDR3. V lost 5 bases and J lost 8, with 13 bases in between. Germline V gene data show CDR1 as DFQATT and CDR2 as SNEGSKA (reference sequence). This CDR3 reads CSARGEVHEQFF. CDR3 sequence (DNA): TGCAGTGCTCGCGGAGAGGTGCATGAGCAGTTCTTC.

Only a few counts were recorded for this clonotype. The J gene is TRBJ2-2, the V gene TRBV10-3; 12 bases line up with TRBD2. The CDR3 length is 14 residues. Looked up from germline, CDR1 is ENHRY and CDR2 is SYGVKD. The junction had 6 bases not matched to a gene; V was cut back by 10 bases and J by 6 bases. The CDR3 DNA follows: TGTGCCACCAGGACTAGCGGGGAGGCCGGGGAGCTGTTTTTT. Translated: CATRTSGEAGELFF.

V gene TRBV9 combines with J gene TRBJ1-4, with D maybe TRBD1 (5 bases). V was shortened by 4 bases and J by 4 bases, with 11 bases between the two germline ends. Germline-derived CDR1 and CDR2 are SGDLS and YYNGEE. The CDR3 runs to 14 residues. The CDR3 coding sequence is TGTGCCAGCAGCCGGTGGGGGAGTAATGAAAAACTGTTTTTT. Protein: CASSRWGSNEKLFF.

This clonotype was detected only a few times. The CDR3 DNA reads as TGTGCCAGCAGCGCCGGGACCAGGGGGGTCTACGAGCAGTACTTC. Its translation is CASSAGTRGVYEQYF. The chain links TRBV5-6 to TRBJ2-7; D is possibly TRBD1 (7 bases). CDR3 length equals 15 residues. CDR1 and CDR2 from the germline V gene are SGHDT and YYEEEE. V was pared by 4 bases and J by 3 bases, with 17 bases between.

A few counts support this clonotype. The gene calls are TRBV6-6 and TRBJ1-1; weak D call: TRBD1 (6 bases). The CDR3 has 12 amino acids. Germline CDR1 and CDR2: MNHNY and SVGAGI (reference sequence). Trimming stripped 2 bases from V and 13 bases from J, with 14 bases between. Written as DNA, the CDR3 is TGTGCCAGCAGTTACCTAGGGGGTGAACATTTCTTT. It translates to CASSYLGGEHFF.

This sequence joins TRBV11-2 and TRBJ1-1, with D possibly matching TRBD1 (6 bases). V was clipped by 2 bases and J by 0 bases, with 13 bases between them. The CDR3 is 16 amino acids. CDR1 and CDR2 from the germline V gene are SGHAT and FQNNGV. The CDR3 nucleotides are TGTGCCAGCAGCTTACCGGGACAACGAATGAACACTGAAGCTTTCTTT. The encoded protein is CASSLPGQRMNTEAFF. The complete variable domain, with remaining parts taken from reference TRBV11-2 and TRBJ1-1, reads EAGVAQSPRYKIIEKRQSVAFWCNPISGHATLYWYQQILGQGPKLLIQFQNNGVVDDSQLPKDRFSAERLKGVDSTLKIQPAKLEDSAVYLCASSLPGQRMNTEAFFGQGTRLTVV.

The V call is TRBV6-2 or TRBV6-3, the J call TRBJ2-7, with 7 bases matching TRBD2. The V gene end was trimmed by 5 bases and the J gene end by 1 base; junction bases not matched to a gene: 14. CDR1 is MNHEY, CDR2 SVGEGT, per germline. The length of the CDR3 is 17 residues. The CDR3 reads CASSQLHLADLSYEQYF. Here the CDR3 DNA reads TGTGCCAGCAGTCAGCTCCACCTAGCGGATTTGTCCTACGAGCAGTACTTC.

The chain has TRBV18 and TRBJ2-3; TRBD2 is a possible D gene (5 bases). Per the germline V gene, CDR1 is KGHSH and CDR2 is LQKENI. The CDR3 sequence is 14 residues long. Trimming took off 1 base at V and 2 bases at J, with 7 bases between the two ends. The CDR3 reads CASSPRTHTDTQYF. In DNA, the CDR3 is TGTGCCAGCTCACCACGGACTCACACAGATACGCAGTATTTT. Full variable domain (rest looked up from reference TRBV18 and TRBJ2-3): NAGVMQNPRHLVRRRGQEARLRCSPMKGHSHVYWYRQLPEEGLKFMVYLQKENIIDESGMPKERFSAEFPKEGPSILRIQQVVRGDSAAYFCASSPRTHTDTQYFGPGTRLTVL.

The sample holds a few counts of this clonotype. The chain recombines TRBV18 with TRBJ2-7; 8 nucleotides line up with TRBD2. Germline lookup yields CDR1 KGHSH and CDR2 LQKENI. The V and J ends lost 1 base and 2 bases, in that order; junction bases with no gene match: 4. The length of the CDR3 is 15 residues. This chain's CDR3 is CASSPLMGLAYEQYF. In DNA form, the CDR3 reads TGTGCCAGCTCACCACTGATGGGACTAGCCTACGAGCAGTACTTC. Filled out from reference TRBV18 and TRBJ2-7, the complete variable domain reads NAGVMQNPRHLVRRRGQEARLRCSPMKGHSHVYWYRQLPEEGLKFMVYLQKENIIDESGMPKERFSAEFPKEGPSILRIQQVVRGDSAAYFCASSPLMGLAYEQYFGPGTRLTVT.

This clonotype has only a few counts. This rearrangement joins TRBV7-2 to TRBJ1-2; the match to TRBD1 covers 7 bases. V trimming: 0 bases; J trimming: 0 bases; junction bases outside the gene matches: 7. In germline, CDR1 is SGHTA, CDR2 FQGNSA. This CDR3 is 17 amino acids long. DNA of the CDR3: TGTGCCAGCAGCTTAGCGACAGGGTCCACTTCTAACTATGGCTACACCTTC. Its translation is CASSLATGSTSNYGYTF.

This clonotype was seen a handful of times. V gene TRBV20-1 combines with J gene TRBJ2-2, with TRBD2 identical over 9 bases. In germline, CDR1 is DFQATT, CDR2 SNEGSKA (reference sequence). This CDR3 is 16 amino acids long. V was pared by 4 bases and J by 7 bases, with 13 bases of the junction left unmatched. The chain's CDR3 is CSAKRRGGAFDGELFF. In DNA, the CDR3 is TGCAGTGCTAAACGACGCGGGGGGGCCTTTGACGGGGAGCTGTTTTTT.

This clonotype came up a few times. The chain carries TRBV6-1 and TRBJ1-2; 8 nucleotides line up with TRBD1. The V segment lost 6 bases and the J segment 4 bases; nucleotides outside the gene matches: 13. The germline V gene encodes CDR1 MNHNS and CDR2 SASEGT. This CDR3 is 16 amino acids long. The CDR3 loop is CASRTPIGQGTYGYTF. For the CDR3, the DNA is TGTGCCAGCAGGACGCCGATAGGACAGGGAACCTATGGCTACACCTTC.

With regard to this clonotype: This may come from a read error, since a much larger clone is one base off. The chain has TRBV10-3 and TRBJ2-7, with D possibly being TRBD1 (5 bases). This CDR3 is 12 amino acids long. Per the germline V gene, CDR1 is ENHRY and CDR2 is SYGVKD. This CDR3 reads CAGAGNTYELYF. CDR3 nucleotide sequence: TGTGCAGGGGCAGGGAATACGTACGAGCTGTACTTC.

This clonotype came up a few times. The V gene is TRBV7-2, the J gene TRBJ2-2, with TRBD2 matching 7 bases. The CDR3 spans 15 residues. After removal of 1 base from V and 6 bases from J, the junction contained 5 bases not matched to a gene. Germline CDR1 and CDR2: SGHTA and FQGNSA. The CDR3 DNA follows: TGTGCCAGCAGCTTAGTAAGGGGAGGGCCCGGGGAGCTGTTTTTT. This gives the protein CASSLVRGGPGELFF.